This TCR beta chain is from a study of CD8+ T cells in alopecia areata. Study context: The authors scored treated patients' severity by affected scalp percentage.

Details on this clone: The antigen is unknown.

Treatment meaning: oral pan-JAK inhibitor, 5-10 mg twice daily. Punch biopsies of lesional scalp, plus peripheral blood, were taken from alopecia areata patients. Study-wide findings and caveats: A single nonresponder leaves the baseline CD8+ expansion link to response uncertain. There were also resident alphabeta T cells of normal skin sequenced in scalp samples.

Trimming removed 6 bases from V and 4 bases from J; junction bases left unmatched: 5. Per germline, CDR1 MGHDK and CDR2 SYGVNS. The CDR3 spans 15 residues. Reverse transcription of extracted RNA yielded cDNA, which provided the sequencing template. The data were produced by immunoSEQ multiplex PCR, yet TCRdb's version contains in-frame clones alone and is incomplete. The table has about 180,000 clones, roughly 53% seen once. The TCR originated in a human donor with alopecia areata. The V and J genes are TRBV25-1 and TRBJ2-1; 11 bases line up with TRBD2. This sample comprised CD8+ T cells sorted from blood, obtained at week 24, from a patient treated with tofacitinib. CDR3 residues: CASRLAGGPYNEQFF. The CDR3 nucleotides read TGTGCCAGCAGGTTAGCGGGGGGGCCGTACAATGAGCAGTTCTTC.